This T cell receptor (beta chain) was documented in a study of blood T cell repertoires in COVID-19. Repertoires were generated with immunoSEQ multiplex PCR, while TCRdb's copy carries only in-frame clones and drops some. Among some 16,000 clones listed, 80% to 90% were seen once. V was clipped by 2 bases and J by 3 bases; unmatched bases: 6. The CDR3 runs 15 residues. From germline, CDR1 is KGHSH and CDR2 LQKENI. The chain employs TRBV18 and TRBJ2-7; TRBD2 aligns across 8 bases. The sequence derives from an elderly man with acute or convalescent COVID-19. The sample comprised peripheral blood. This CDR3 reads CASSPRRGANYEQYF. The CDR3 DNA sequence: TGTGCCAGCTCACCAAGGCGGGGGGCGAACTACGAGCAGTACTTC.